The T cell receptor (beta chain) under discussion was sequenced for a study of T cells in Graves' hyperthyroidism and ophthalmopathy. This clonotype was found many times. What it binds is unknown. Those patients with uncontrolled infection, other autoimmune disease, pregnancy or lactation were excluded. Amplification of TCR beta CDR3 regions used RNA as the template. During a first-round RT-PCR of the TCR CDR3, the HTBI primer set was used. MiXCR was run by TCRdb on the multiplex PCR reads, yielding one entry per CDR3 protein. The table shows around 450,000 distinct CDR3 sequences, with roughly 14% occurring only once. General study results and limits: Blood also held most thyroid clonotypes expanded beyond 0.001. The model forecast ophthalmopathy, anticipating it by a median approximately 6.1 months before onset.

This clonotype was sampled from a young woman with Graves' hyperthyroidism. The sequencing sample was made of blood.

DNA for the CDR3: TGTGCCAGCAGCCAAGATCGAAGAGGCCCCTATGGCTACACCTTC. Protein sequence: CASSQDRRGPYGYTF. This chain connects TRBV3-1 to TRBJ1-2; D not resolved. Trimming pared 0 bases from V and 4 bases from J, leaving 12 bases between. The V gene's germline CDR1 is LGHDT and CDR2 YNNKEL (reference sequence). This CDR3 is built from 15 residues.